The entry below describes one T cell receptor beta chain. Its antigen is unknown. Method: immunoSEQ multiplex PCR; TCRdb's copy keeps in-frame clones and lacks some. The sample consists of 150,000 to 200,000 clones, about 91% of them appearing once. These data originate in a study of T cell responses to AZD1222 COVID-19 vaccine. Notes on the study in general: Repertoire collection took place solely once the T cell response had peaked. Reports indicate that nearly half of spike-specific TCRs are directed at unmutated variant regions.

The CDR3 runs to 13 residues. Trimming pared 1 base from V and 7 bases from J, leaving 11 bases between. Germline CDR1 SGHTA, CDR2 FQGNSA. This clonotype was sampled from an adult in good health. The material was peripheral blood, obtained on day 0 of AZD1222 vaccination. This chain joins TRBV7-2 and TRBJ2-7; D unclear. The CDR3 spells CASSLDVVGEQYF. DNA for the CDR3: TGTGCCAGCAGCTTAGATGTCGTCGGAGAGCAGTACTTC.